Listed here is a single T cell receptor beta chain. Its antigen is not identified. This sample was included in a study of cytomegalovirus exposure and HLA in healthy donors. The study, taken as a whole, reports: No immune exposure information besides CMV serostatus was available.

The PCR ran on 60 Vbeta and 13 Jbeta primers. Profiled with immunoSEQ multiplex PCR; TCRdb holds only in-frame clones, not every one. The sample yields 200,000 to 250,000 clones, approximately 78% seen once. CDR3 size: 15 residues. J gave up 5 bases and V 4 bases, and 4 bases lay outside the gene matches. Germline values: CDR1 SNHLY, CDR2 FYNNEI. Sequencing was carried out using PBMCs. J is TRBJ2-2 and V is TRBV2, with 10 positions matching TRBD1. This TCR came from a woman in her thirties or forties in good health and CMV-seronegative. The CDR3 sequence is CASSGQGAGTGELFF. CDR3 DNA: TGTGCCAGCAGTGGACAGGGGGCAGGAACCGGGGAGCTGTTTTTT. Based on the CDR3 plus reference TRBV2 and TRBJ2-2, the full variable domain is EPEVTQTPSHQVTQMGQEVILRCVPISNHLYFYWYRQILGQKVEFLVSFYNNEISEKSEIFDDQFSVERPDGSNFTLKIRSTKLEDSAMYFCASSGQGAGTGELFFGEGSRLTVL.